Given below is one TCR beta chain in context. The data derive from a study of blood T cell repertoires in COVID-19. Study details: Specimens from acute and convalescent COVID-19 originated in the United States, Italy and Spain. Sources were T cells, B-cell-depleted T cells, or PBMCs; the material itself was cDNA or gDNA.

Germline V gene sequence: CDR1 SGHTA, CDR2 FQGTGA. The germline V and J ends were trimmed by 3 bases and 0 bases, with 3 bases remaining between them. The CDR3 has 14 residues. As originally analysed: Cell counts per sample came from amplifying reference gene primers. Assay used: immunoSEQ multiplex PCR; TCRdb lists only in-frame clones, some missing. D and trimming were read from the DNA, whereas the V and J calls and clone size are those reported in that table. This table has under 150,000 clones, around 76% appearing once. Material for sequencing was peripheral blood. This chain links TRBV7-3 with TRBJ2-6; D is ambiguous. This receptor was identified in a man older than 75 with acute or convalescent COVID-19. CDR3 amino acids: CASSFFSGANVLTF. Here the CDR3 DNA reads TGTGCCAGCAGCTTCTTCTCTGGGGCCAACGTCCTGACTTTC.